This TCR beta chain was profiled in a study of T-cell memory formation after mild COVID-19. Whole-study context: TCR clustering was largely donor specific. General study results and limits: Largely, contracting CD4+ clones fell within CM and EM, and contracting CD8+ clones within EMRA. Certain responding clones were present in pre-infection memory, suggesting participation of cross-reactive memory. Unconfirmed was the SARS-CoV-2 specificity of second-wave clones that peaked on day 37.

TCRdb ran MiXCR on the 5' RACE reads and lists one entry per CDR3 protein. Among over 250,000 distinct CDR3 sequences listed, 15% to 20% were seen once. This clonotype has at least ten counts. Its matching antigen is unknown. V dropped 0 bases and J dropped 4 bases, with 12 bases sitting between them. Germline CDR1 is DFQATT and CDR2 is SNEGSKA (reference sequence). This CDR3 contains 14 residues. The sequence derives from a man between 18 and 29 years old who had mild COVID-19 (a few samples of this study predate the infection). Cell type and time point are not known. The chain joins TRBV20-1 to TRBJ1-1; maybe TRBD1 (6 bases). Material: PBMCs or a T cell subset sorted from them (not recorded which). CDR3 bases: TGCAGTGCTAGAGATCCGGACAGAATCACTGAAGCTTTCTTT. Translation gives CSARDPDRITEAFF.